The clone carrying this T cell receptor (beta chain) was picked up one time. Antigen specificity is unknown. The sample is drawn from a study of T cell repertoires in cytomegalovirus infection. Study-wide context: The public TCR beta signatures pointed to both CMV infection and matching HLA type. Findings and caveats of the study: Predominance within the ex vivo response was attributable to HLA-C-restricted CMV-specific TCR beta clonotypes.

V gave up 8 bases and J gave up 4 bases, with 15 bases separating them. Germline V CDR1 and CDR2: MRHNA, SNTAGT. This CDR3 region has 14 residues. A single record per CDR3 protein comes from TCRdb applying MiXCR to the reads. The sample has some 700,000 distinct CDR3 sequences; 35% to 45% are singletons. The chain links TRBV6-4 to TRBJ2-1; TRBD2 might be the D (6 bases). This clonotype originated in a human donor in good health (CMV status not recorded). Some clones in this sample may be carry-over from other donors' samples. Sequences were obtained from PBMCs. The DNA for the CDR3 is TGTGCCAGCTGGAGCGGGCCACCTTACAATGAGCAGTTCTTC. Amino acids: CASWSGPPYNEQFF.